This is a list of T cell receptor beta chains from one sample in a study of blood T cell repertoires in COVID-19. The method was immunoSEQ multiplex PCR; TCRdb's version includes in-frame clones alone and lacks a portion of them. The sample includes around 190,000 clones, about 85% seen only once; the top ten take 1% to 1.4%. Sequencing used peripheral blood. The receptors were sampled from a man younger than 45 with acute or convalescent COVID-19. Each CDR3 is given with its conserved first and last residue. Each record gives: V gene, D gene, clone size, J gene, CDR3 protein, CDR3 DNA. D genes are given only for firm matches. Size tells how often a clone was seen (once, few, many) or the class of an expanded clone, and some rows leave it out.

V: TRBV28; D: .; size: .; J: TRBJ2-2; CDR3: CASSLTGAGELFF; DNA: TGTGCCAGCAGTTTGACAGGCGCCGGGGAGCTGTTTTTT
V: TRBV27; D: TRBD1; size: .; J: TRBJ1-2; CDR3: CASSQLLRTGEYGYTF; DNA: TGTGCCAGCAGTCAACTTTTACGGACAGGGGAATATGGCTACACCTTC
V: TRBV6-5; D: .; size: .; J: TRBJ2-3; CDR3: CASRTGGLTDTQYF; DNA: TGTGCCAGCAGGACCGGCGGACTCACAGATACGCAGTATTTT
V: TRBV7-3; D: .; size: .; J: TRBJ2-7; CDR3: CASSPRGPYEQYF; DNA: TGTGCCAGCAGCCCCAGGGGACCCTACGAGCAGTACTTC
V: TRBV11-2; D: .; size: .; J: TRBJ1-4; CDR3: CASSFPQDFEKLFF; DNA: TGTGCCAGCAGCTTTCCCCAGGACTTCGAAAAACTGTTTTTT
V: TRBV7-7; D: .; size: .; J: TRBJ1-1; CDR3: CASSTSINTEAFF; DNA: TGTGCTAGCAGCACATCAATCAACACTGAAGCTTTCTTT
V: TRBV6-2/TRBV6-3; D: TRBD2; size: .; J: TRBJ2-3; CDR3: CASSTSGGATDTQYF; DNA: TGTGCCAGCAGTACTAGCGGGGGGGCCACAGATACGCAGTATTTT
V: TRBV6-5; D: TRBD1; size: .; J: TRBJ1-1; CDR3: CASRRTGNTEAFF; DNA: TGTGCCAGCAGGAGGACAGGGAACACTGAAGCTTTCTTT
V: TRBV5-4; D: .; size: .; J: TRBJ2-1; CDR3: CASFIRGSYNEQFF; DNA: TGTGCCAGCTTTATCAGGGGCTCCTACAATGAGCAGTTCTTC
V: TRBV7-9; D: TRBD1; size: .; J: TRBJ1-2; CDR3: CASSLGQVVYGYTF; DNA: TGTGCCAGCAGCCTTGGACAGGTCGTCTATGGCTACACCTTC
V: TRBV27; D: .; size: .; J: TRBJ1-1; CDR3: CASSLGRNTEAFF; DNA: TGTGCCAGCAGTTTGGGGCGGAACACTGAAGCTTTCTTT
V: TRBV18; D: .; size: .; J: TRBJ2-3; CDR3: CASSPGGTDTQYF; DNA: TGTGCCAGCTCACCGGGGGGAACAGATACGCAGTATTTT
V: TRBV11-3; D: .; size: .; J: TRBJ2-3; CDR3: CASSAPSSNTQYF; DNA: TGTGCCAGCAGCGCCCCTAGCAGCAATACGCAGTATTTT
V: TRBV4-1; D: .; size: once; J: TRBJ2-3; CDR3: CASSQDTVDSYTDTQYF; DNA: TGCGCCAGCAGCCAAGATACGGTTGACAGTTACACAGATACGCAGTATTTT
V: TRBV18; D: .; size: .; J: TRBJ1-1; CDR3: CASSPNGGVNTEAFF; DNA: TGTGCCAGCTCACCGAACGGTGGAGTGAACACTGAAGCTTTCTTT
V: TRBV11-2; D: .; size: .; J: TRBJ2-7; CDR3: CASSTGQYDEQYF; DNA: TGTGCCAGCAGCACAGGGCAGTACGACGAGCAGTACTTC